This TCR beta chain was documented in a study of Graves' ophthalmopathy and Graves' hyperthyroidism. Regarding the study as a whole: An approximately 84% specificity and about 88% sensitivity were achieved by a 13-signature model that separated ophthalmopathy from stable hyperthyroidism.

In its sample, this clonotype was seen many times. Its antigen is undetermined. This CDR3 is built from 16 residues. Germline CDR1 reads SGHRS; CDR2 reads YFSETQ. The ends lost 3 bases at V and 1 base at J; junction bases unmatched: 8. Beta-chain TCR CDR3 regions were amplified from RNA transcripts. RT-PCR was first run with HTBI primers, then multiplex PCR in a second round. TCRdb analysed the multiplex PCR reads with MiXCR anew, one entry per CDR3 protein. The repertoire has 580,000 or so distinct CDR3 sequences, approximately 37% of them found once; the top ten carry about 4%. Sequencing used peripheral blood or thyroid tissue (not recorded which). The source of this sequence is an adult man with Graves' hyperthyroidism. V usage is TRBV5-1 and J usage is TRBJ2-5; 8 bases line up with TRBD1. The CDR3 DNA reads TGCGCCAGCAGCTCTCAGGGGGCGACGTCCCAAGAGACCCAGTACTTC. This translates into CASSSQGATSQETQYF.